This TCR beta chain was recovered during a study of blood T cell repertoires in COVID-19 (dated by TCRdb to 2019 to 2021). As for the study more broadly: Samples covering the acute and convalescent phases of COVID-19 were provided by collaborators in the United States, Italy and Spain. The prospective study material was composed of cDNA or gDNA derived from T cells, B-cell-depleted T cells, or PBMCs. The dataset comprised deeply sampled blood TCRbeta repertoires from subjects exposed to, actively infected with, or recovered from COVID-19. A freely available public database, intended as a resource for researchers studying the immune response to SARS-CoV-2, is where the repertoires were released. Samples came from the ongoing ImmuneRACE study (first 160 participants) plus 1,254 subjects from 6 global collaborators. The sample metadata nearly always contained a de-identified subject ID, COVID-19 status, age in years and sex. Where available, HLA class I and class II types were taken from metadata supplied by the sample provider and were not determined by assay-based typing. Results the study describes overall, beyond this receptor: How much clinical and demographic metadata was included differed by source and by participant, and the metadata was provided uncurated.

In the germline V gene (reference sequence), CDR1 corresponds to LGHDT and CDR2 to YNNKEL. Trimming removed 2 bases from V and 3 bases from J; the gene matches leave 7 bases unexplained. The CDR3 contains 17 residues, cysteine and phenylalanine counted. Only the CDR3 DNA stays, 51 bases, in frame from base 1. TCRbeta CDR3 regions were amplified from genomic DNA using the immunoSEQ Assay, a bias-controlled multiplex PCR. On the authors' methods: Within the assay, amplification of reference gene primers was used to estimate how many nucleated cells each sample contained. To quantify the absolute abundance of each unique TCRbeta CDR3 rearrangement, sequence reads were collapsed and filtered. For each sample, productive Simpson clonality was calculated as the square root of Simpson's diversity index across productive rearrangements. TCRdb limited this immuneACCESS table to in-frame rearrangements with V and J called. A share of clones is missing; checked studies link under half to unresolved V genes, and the rest is unexplained. The DNA was the basis for D and trimming; V, J and clone size are from that table. Across this sample there are some 110,000 clones, with 75% to 90% seen only once. In total, the top ten clones hold 0.7% to 1% of the sample.

A word on this clone: Its recognized antigen is unknown. No base qualities exist here, and no much larger clone lies one base off it.

The collaborating institutions used their own protocols to collect whole blood in K2EDTA tubes. For TCRbeta analysis, collaborators shipped samples as frozen whole blood, isolated PBMCs, or DNA extracted from either of those sample types. The sequence links TRBV3-1 (or the pseudogene TRBV3-2) to TRBJ2-5, with 12 bases in between that match TRBD2. The source material was peripheral blood. This TCR was recovered from a woman in her 70s with acute or convalescent COVID-19. CDR3 protein: CASSQTPRTSGEETQYF. DNA sequence: TGTGCCAGCAGCCAAACACCTCGGACTAGCGGGGAAGAGACCCAGTACTTC.